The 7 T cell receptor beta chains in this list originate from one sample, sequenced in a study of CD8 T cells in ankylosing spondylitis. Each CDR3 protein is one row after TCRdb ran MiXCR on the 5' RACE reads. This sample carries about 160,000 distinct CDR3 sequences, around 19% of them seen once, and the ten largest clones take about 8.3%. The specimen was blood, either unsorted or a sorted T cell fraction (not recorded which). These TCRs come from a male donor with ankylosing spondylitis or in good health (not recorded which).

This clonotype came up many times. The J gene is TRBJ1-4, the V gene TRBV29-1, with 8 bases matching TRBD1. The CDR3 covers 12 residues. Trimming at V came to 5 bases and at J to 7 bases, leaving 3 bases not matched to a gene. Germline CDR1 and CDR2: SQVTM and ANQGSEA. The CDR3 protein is CSVRTGSEKLFF. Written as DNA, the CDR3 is TGCAGCGTTCGGACAGGGAGTGAAAAACTGTTTTTT.

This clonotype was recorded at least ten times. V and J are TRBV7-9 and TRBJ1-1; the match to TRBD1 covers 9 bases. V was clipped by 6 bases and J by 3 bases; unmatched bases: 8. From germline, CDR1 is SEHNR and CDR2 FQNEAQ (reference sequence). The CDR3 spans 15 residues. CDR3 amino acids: CASSGDRELYTEAFF. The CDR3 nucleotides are TGTGCCAGCAGTGGGGACAGGGAATTATACACTGAAGCTTTCTTT.

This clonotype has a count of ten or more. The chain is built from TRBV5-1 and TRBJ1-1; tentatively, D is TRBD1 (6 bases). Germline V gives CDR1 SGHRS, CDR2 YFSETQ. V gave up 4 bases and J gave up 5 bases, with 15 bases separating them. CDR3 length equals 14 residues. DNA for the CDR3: TGCGCCAGCAGCCTCTGGGGGGCAAGTACTGAAGCTTTCTTT. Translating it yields CASSLWGASTEAFF.

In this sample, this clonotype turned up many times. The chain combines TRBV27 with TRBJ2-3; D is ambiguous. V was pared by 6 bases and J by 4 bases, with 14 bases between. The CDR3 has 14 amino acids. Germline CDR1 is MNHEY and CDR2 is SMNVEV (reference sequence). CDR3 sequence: CASSPSRWADTQYF. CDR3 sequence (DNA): TGTGCCAGCAGCCCTTCCCGCTGGGCAGATACGCAGTATTTT.

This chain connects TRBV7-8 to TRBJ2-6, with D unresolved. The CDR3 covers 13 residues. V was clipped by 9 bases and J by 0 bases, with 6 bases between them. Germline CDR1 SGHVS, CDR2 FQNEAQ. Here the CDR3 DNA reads TGTGCCAGTCAGTTCTCTGGGGCCAACGTCCTGACTTTC. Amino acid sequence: CASQFSGANVLTF.

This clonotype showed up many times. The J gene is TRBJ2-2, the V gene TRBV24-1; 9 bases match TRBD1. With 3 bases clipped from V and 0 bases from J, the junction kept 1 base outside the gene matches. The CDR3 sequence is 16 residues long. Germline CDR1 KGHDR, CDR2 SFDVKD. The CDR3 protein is CATSDRDRANTGELFF. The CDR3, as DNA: TGTGCCACCAGTGATCGGGACAGGGCGAACACCGGGGAGCTGTTTTTT.

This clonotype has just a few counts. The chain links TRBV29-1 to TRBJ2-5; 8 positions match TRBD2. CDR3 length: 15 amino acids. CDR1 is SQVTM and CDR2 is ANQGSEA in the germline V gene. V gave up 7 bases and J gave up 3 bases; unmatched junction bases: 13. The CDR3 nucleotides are TGCAGCGCCGTCGGTGGAACTAGCGGAAAAGAGACCCAGTACTTC. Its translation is CSAVGGTSGKETQYF. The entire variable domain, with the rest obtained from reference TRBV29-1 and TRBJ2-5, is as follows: SAVISQKPSRDICQRGTSLTIQCQVDSQVTMMFWYRQQPGQSLTLIATANQGSEATYESGFVIDKFPISRPNLTFSTLTVSNMSPEDSSIYLCSAVGGTSGKETQYFGPGTRLLVL.